A selection of T cell receptor beta chains follows, all from one sample in a study of vaccination effects on CD4 cells after COVID-19. For these receptors, no antigen is known. Generated by immunoSEQ multiplex PCR, the TCRdb table keeps only in-frame clones and is missing some. The table lists over 60,000 clones, 70% to 75% of them singletons. This specimen was CD4+ T cells from PBMCs cultured with HCoV-229E spike peptides, taken after COVID-19 vaccination. The source of these receptors is a human donor who received a COVID-19 vaccine. Each CDR3 is given without its conserved first and last residue. Each record gives: V gene, J gene, D gene, CDR3 protein. A D gene is named only where the DNA matches it firmly.

TRBV7-2	TRBJ1-1	NA	ASSLGGGADTEAF
TRBV6-2/TRBV6-3	TRBJ1-2	NA	ASSKQLAQTGGYT
TRBV18	TRBJ2-1	NA	ASSPPRQGGFKSEQF
TRBV7-3	TRBJ2-1	TRBD1	ASSPRSDRGGYNEQF
TRBV6-5	TRBJ2-3	TRBD2	ASSQLAGGTDTQY
TRBV4-1	TRBJ2-2	TRBD2	ASSPTGLAGATGELF
TRBV18	TRBJ1-3	NA	ASSPSSGNTIY
TRBV10-3	TRBJ2-2	TRBD1	AISVRQGANTGELF
TRBV5-1	TRBJ2-1	NA	ASSSGDYNEQF
TRBV29-1	TRBJ2-1	TRBD1	SMGQGLVNEQF
TRBV6-2/TRBV6-3	TRBJ1-2	NA	ASSLGVYGYT
TRBV5-1	TRBJ1-1	NA	ASRVHKLNTEAF
TRBV11-3	TRBJ2-3	TRBD1	ASSPTRDRPFTPSTDTQY
TRBV28	TRBJ1-2	NA	ASSLTGGGYT
TRBV5-6	TRBJ2-6	NA	ASSLGPSGANVLT
TRBV29-1	TRBJ1-2	NA	SVYLSGEANYGYT
TRBV2	TRBJ2-2	TRBD1	ASRGGQGYTGELF
TRBV5-1	TRBJ2-5	TRBD1	ASSLGQGAYLLQETQY
TRBV6-5	TRBJ1-1	NA	ASTGWGDTEAF
TRBV6-7	TRBJ1-1	NA	ASSYSKSASTEAF
TRBV3-1/TRBV3-2	TRBJ1-6	NA	ASSQALSPLH
TRBV5-1	TRBJ2-1	NA	ASSLGGHPDEQF
TRBV24-1	TRBJ2-2	NA	ATSSLPKAGRATGELF
TRBV12-3/TRBV12-4	TRBJ2-1	NA	ASSLDHYNEQF
TRBV24-1	TRBJ2-5	NA	ATRGRLQETQY
TRBV7-3	TRBJ2-5	NA	ASSAFGGRETQY
TRBV29-1	TRBJ2-5	NA	SVEEAEETQY
TRBV27	TRBJ1-4	NA	ASSDYATNEKLF
TRBV5-6	TRBJ1-6	NA	ASSSRGTGYNSPLH
TRBV4-1	TRBJ1-2	NA	ASSPGPFLGYT
TRBV15	TRBJ2-3	TRBD1	ATSRDIGGQGATDTQY
TRBV7-8	TRBJ1-4	NA	ASSFFGGTEKLF
TRBV13	TRBJ2-1	TRBD2	ASSRGTSVHEQF
TRBV18	TRBJ2-2	NA	ASSTGPGELF
TRBV18	TRBJ1-1	NA	ASSPRLLSQFPSGDTEAF
TRBV5-1	TRBJ2-6	TRBD1	ASSLATTGTGANVLT
TRBV5-1	TRBJ1-4	TRBD1	ASSLGGTARVEKLF
TRBV7-8	TRBJ1-2	NA	ASSPRGGRGYT
TRBV9	TRBJ1-1	NA	ASSVVLAGANTEAF
TRBV2	TRBJ1-5	NA	ASSDGTPNQPQH
TRBV5-1	TRBJ1-6	TRBD1	ASSAQGAAGGSPLH
TRBV19	TRBJ2-1	NA	ASRSGTTDEQF